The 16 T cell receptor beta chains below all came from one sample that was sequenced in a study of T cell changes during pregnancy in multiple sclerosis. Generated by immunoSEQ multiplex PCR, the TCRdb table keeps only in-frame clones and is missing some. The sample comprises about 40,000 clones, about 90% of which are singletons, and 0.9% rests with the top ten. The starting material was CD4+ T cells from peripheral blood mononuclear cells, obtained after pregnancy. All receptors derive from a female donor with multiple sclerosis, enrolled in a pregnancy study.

CDR3 sequence: CASSSGTEVNEQFF. The CDR3 region has the DNA TGTGCCAGCAGCTCCGGGACAGAGGTCAATGAGCAGTTCTTC. This chain uses TRBV5-6 with TRBJ2-1; TRBD1 matches 7 bases. Germline V CDR1 and CDR2: SGHDT, YYEEEE. The CDR3 length is 14 residues. With 3 bases clipped from V and 6 bases from J, the junction kept 6 bases outside the gene matches.

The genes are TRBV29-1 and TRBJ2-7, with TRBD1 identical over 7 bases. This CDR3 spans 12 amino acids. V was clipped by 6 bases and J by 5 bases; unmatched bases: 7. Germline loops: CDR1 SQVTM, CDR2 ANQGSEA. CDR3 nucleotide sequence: TGCAGCGTCCAAAAAACAGGGGACGAGCAGTACTTC. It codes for CSVQKTGDEQYF.

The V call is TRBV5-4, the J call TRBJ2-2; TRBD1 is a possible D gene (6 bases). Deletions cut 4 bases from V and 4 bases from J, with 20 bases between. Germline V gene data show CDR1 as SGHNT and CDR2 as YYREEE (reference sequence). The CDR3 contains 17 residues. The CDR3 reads CASSPDGSRGRTGELFF. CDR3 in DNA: TGTGCCAGCAGCCCCGACGGCTCCAGGGGCCGCACCGGGGAGCTGTTTTTT.

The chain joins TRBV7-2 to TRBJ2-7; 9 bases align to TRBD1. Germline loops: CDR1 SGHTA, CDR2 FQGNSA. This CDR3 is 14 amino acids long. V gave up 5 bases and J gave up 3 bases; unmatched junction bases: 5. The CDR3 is CASSPRDRVYEQYF. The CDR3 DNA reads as TGTGCCAGCAGCCCTCGGGACAGGGTCTACGAGCAGTACTTC.

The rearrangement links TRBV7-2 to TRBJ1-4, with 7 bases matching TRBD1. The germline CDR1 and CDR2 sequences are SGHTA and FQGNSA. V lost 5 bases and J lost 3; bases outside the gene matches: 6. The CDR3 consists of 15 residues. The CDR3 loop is CASSHRQGPNEKLFF. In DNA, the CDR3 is TGTGCCAGCAGCCACAGACAGGGTCCTAATGAAAAACTGTTTTTT.

CDR3 protein: CASSLGGAYEKLFF. For the CDR3, the DNA is TGTGCCAGCAGCTTAGGGGGCGCGTATGAAAAACTGTTTTTT. The V and J genes are TRBV9 and TRBJ1-4, with TRBD1 matching 7 bases. Germline lookup yields CDR1 SGDLS and CDR2 YYNGEE. The CDR3 has 14 residues. Unmatched junction bases numbered 6, after V lost 4 bases and J lost 6 bases.

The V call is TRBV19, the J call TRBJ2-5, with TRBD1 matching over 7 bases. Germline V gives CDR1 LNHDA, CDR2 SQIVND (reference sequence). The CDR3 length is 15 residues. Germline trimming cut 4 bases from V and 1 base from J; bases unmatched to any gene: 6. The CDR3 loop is CASSNKGDSQETQYF. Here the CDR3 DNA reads TGTGCCAGTAGTAATAAGGGGGACAGCCAAGAGACCCAGTACTTC.

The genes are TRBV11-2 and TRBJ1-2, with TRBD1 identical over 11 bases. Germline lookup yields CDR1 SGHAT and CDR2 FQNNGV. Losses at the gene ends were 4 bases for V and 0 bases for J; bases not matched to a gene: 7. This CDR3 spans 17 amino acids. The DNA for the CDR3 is TGTGCCAGCAGCTCCCGGGACAGGGGGTATCCTAACTATGGCTACACCTTC. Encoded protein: CASSSRDRGYPNYGYTF.

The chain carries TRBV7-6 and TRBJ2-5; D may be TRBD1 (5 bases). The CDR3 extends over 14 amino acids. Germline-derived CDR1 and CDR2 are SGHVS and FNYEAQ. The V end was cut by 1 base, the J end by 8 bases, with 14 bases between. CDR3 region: CASSLVGSGRTQYF. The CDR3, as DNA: TGTGCCAGCAGCTTAGTAGGTTCAGGGCGTACCCAGTACTTC. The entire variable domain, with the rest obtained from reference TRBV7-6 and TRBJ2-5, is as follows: GAGVSQSPRYKVTKRGQDVALRCDPISGHVSLYWYRQALGQGPEFLTYFNYEAQQDKSGLPNDRFSAERPEGSISTLTIQRTEQRDSAMYRCASSLVGSGRTQYFGPGTRLLVL.

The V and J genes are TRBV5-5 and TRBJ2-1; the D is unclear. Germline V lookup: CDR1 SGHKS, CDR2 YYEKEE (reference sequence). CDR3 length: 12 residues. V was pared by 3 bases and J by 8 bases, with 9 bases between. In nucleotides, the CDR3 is TGTGCCAGCAGCTCTCTCCTAGATGAGCAGTTCTTC. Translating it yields CASSSLLDEQFF. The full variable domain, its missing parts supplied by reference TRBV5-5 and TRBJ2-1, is DAGVTQSPTHLIKTRGQQVTLRCSPISGHKSVSWYQQVLGQGPQFIFQYYEKEERGRGNFPDRFSARQFPNYSSELNVNALLLGDSALYLCASSSLLDEQFFGPGTRLTVL.

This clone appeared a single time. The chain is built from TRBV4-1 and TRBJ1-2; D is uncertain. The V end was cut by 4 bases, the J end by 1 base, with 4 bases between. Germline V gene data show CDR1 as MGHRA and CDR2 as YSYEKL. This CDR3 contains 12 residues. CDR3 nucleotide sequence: TGCGCCAGCAGCCGCAGTAACTATGGCTACACCTTC. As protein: CASSRSNYGYTF.

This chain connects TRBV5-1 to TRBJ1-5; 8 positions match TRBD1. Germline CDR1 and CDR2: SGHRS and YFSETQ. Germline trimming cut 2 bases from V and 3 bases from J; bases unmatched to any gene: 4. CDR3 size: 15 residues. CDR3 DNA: TGCGCCAGCAGCTTATCGGGACAGGTCAATCAGCCCCAGCATTTT. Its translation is CASSLSGQVNQPQHF.

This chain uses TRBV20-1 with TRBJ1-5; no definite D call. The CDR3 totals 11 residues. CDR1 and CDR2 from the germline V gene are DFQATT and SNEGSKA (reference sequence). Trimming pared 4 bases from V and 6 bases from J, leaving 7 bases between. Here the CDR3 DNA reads TGCAGTGCTATGCGGGGTCAGCCCCAGCATTTT. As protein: CSAMRGQPQHF.

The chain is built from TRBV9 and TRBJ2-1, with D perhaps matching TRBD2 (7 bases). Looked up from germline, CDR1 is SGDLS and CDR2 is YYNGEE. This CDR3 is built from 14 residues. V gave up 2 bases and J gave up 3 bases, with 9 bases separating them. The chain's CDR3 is CASSVGGGYNEQFF. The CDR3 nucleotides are TGTGCCAGCAGCGTGGGAGGGGGCTACAATGAGCAGTTCTTC.

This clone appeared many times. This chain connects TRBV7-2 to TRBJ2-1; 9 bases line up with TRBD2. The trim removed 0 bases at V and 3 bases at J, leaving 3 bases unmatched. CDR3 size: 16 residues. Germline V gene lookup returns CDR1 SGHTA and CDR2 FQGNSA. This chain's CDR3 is CASSLALAGFYNEQFF. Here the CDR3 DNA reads TGTGCCAGCAGCTTAGCCCTAGCGGGGTTCTACAATGAGCAGTTCTTC.

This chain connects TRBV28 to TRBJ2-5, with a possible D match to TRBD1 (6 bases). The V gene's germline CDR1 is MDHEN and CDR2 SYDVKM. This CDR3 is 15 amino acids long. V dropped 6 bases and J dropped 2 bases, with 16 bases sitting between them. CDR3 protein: CASRGSRGQQETQYF. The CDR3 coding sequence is TGTGCCAGCAGGGGGAGTAGGGGACAACAAGAGACCCAGTACTTC.